This note documents a single T cell receptor beta chain sequence. What this receptor recognizes is not known. No base quality information exists; no much larger clone differs at one position. The immunoSEQ hsTCRbeta Kit was used to sequence TCR beta CDR3 regions from DNA. As for how the authors treated the data: The ImmunoSEQ Analyzer was used to analyse the TCR sequencing data. T cell clonality was defined as 1 minus Pielou's evenness computed on productive rearrangements. T cell diversity was measured with the inverse Simpson index on productive templates. T cell density was expressed as TCR beta template counts normalized to usable DNA, with usable DNA estimated by amplifying and sequencing housekeeping genes. Two-sided Kruskal-Wallis tests were used to compare TCR metrics across histologic stages. This is the immuneACCESS table as TCRdb keeps it, with only in-frame sequences that have V and J called. A part of the clones is gone; compared with another copy, unresolved V genes explain less than half, and the rest is unexplained. The V and J calls and clone size come from that table; D and trimming were worked out from the DNA. The sample includes under 5,500 clones, with 80% to 85% observed a single time. The ten largest clones add up to roughly 13% of the sample.

V loses 4 bases, J loses 5 bases, and the germline ends lie 13 bases apart. Taken from cysteine to phenylalanine, the CDR3 has 14 residues. The CDR3 DNA has 42 bases and is translated from base 1. For CDR1 and CDR2, the germline V gene lists SGHNT and YENEEA. Between about 2013 and 2017, the patients underwent resection in either Japan or China. Two lung cancer pathologists independently confirmed the histologic diagnosis of each case on H&E slides. The AllPrep DNA/RNA FFPE Kit was used to isolate DNA from FFPE tissue. The data stem from a study of immune evolution from preneoplasia to lung adenocarcinoma listed by TCRdb under 2021. The study in broad terms: Immune contexture across lung adenocarcinoma precursors and invasive adenocarcinoma was profiled using immune gene expression, TCR sequencing and multiplex immunofluorescence. Resected precursor lesions (AAH, AIS, MIA) and invasive adenocarcinomas were each compared against paired morphologically normal lung tissue. The sample size depended on which specimens were available, not on a prior power calculation. Whole exome sequencing and methylation data from the same cohort of nodules were integrated with the immune data. The overall cohort comprised around 48 patients with pulmonary nodules who underwent surgical resection. The TCR sequencing data were obtained from about 51 patients. According to the study, 80 to 130 samples were used for TCR sequencing. Class I HLA alleles were inferred from exome data with POLYSOLVER, and allele-specific HLA loss was detected with LOHHLA.

Overall study results and their limits: The findings reflected association rather than direct causation, and larger cohorts with long-term follow-up and longitudinal biopsies were considered necessary. Top T cell clone frequencies were highest in normal lung and appeared to decrease progressively from AAH through AIS, MIA and invasive adenocarcinoma. Clonality was highest in normal lung, while later-stage lesions appeared to show lower clonality but higher T cell density and diversity. Because all patients came from Japan and China, whether the findings apply to Western populations was uncertain.

Sequencing was done on a sample of FFPE normal lung tissue adjacent to the tumor. The chain is made from TRBV11-3 and TRBJ2-3; the D gene is perhaps TRBD1 or TRBD2, each of them matching over 5 bases. The clonotype was recovered from a person over 45 with lung adenocarcinoma. Here is the DNA: TGTGCCAGCAGCTCCGGGGCTCGCGGAGATACGCAGTATTTT. It translates as CASSSGARGDTQYF.